These 27 T cell receptor beta chains came from one sample sequenced in a study of T cell responses to AZD1222 COVID-19 vaccine. The method was immunoSEQ multiplex PCR; TCRdb's version includes in-frame clones alone and lacks a portion of them. Altogether 100,000 to 150,000 clones are present, roughly 90% being singletons, with the ten largest covering roughly 1.5%. Sequencing was performed on peripheral blood, taken on day 0 of AZD1222 vaccination. The receptors were gathered from an adult in good health.

The chain combines TRBV28 with TRBJ2-7, with 8 bases identical to TRBD2. The V gene end was trimmed by 3 bases and the J gene end by 2 bases; junction bases not matched to a gene: 15. CDR1 MDHEN and CDR2 SYDVKM come from the germline V gene. The CDR3 loop spans 18 amino acids. The CDR3 sequence is CASSFPQDGSGGTYEQYF. The CDR3 nucleotides are TGTGCCAGCAGTTTTCCCCAAGATGGAAGCGGGGGTACCTACGAGCAGTACTTC.

This clone was counted only a few times. The chain links TRBV10-3 to TRBJ1-1; 10 bases match TRBD1. This CDR3 spans 13 amino acids. The V gene end was trimmed by 10 bases and the J gene end by 5 bases; junction bases not matched to a gene: 7. Per the germline V gene, CDR1 is ENHRY and CDR2 is SYGVKD. The CDR3: CASGGTGDTEAFF. The CDR3 DNA reads TGTGCCAGCGGGGGGACAGGGGATACTGAAGCTTTCTTT.

The DNA for the CDR3 is TGTGCCAGCAGCCCGGTCTGGCAGGGCGGGACCGGGGAGCTGTTTTTT. Its protein product is CASSPVWQGGTGELFF. The chain employs TRBV11-3 and TRBJ2-2; possibly TRBD1 or TRBD2 for D (5 bases each). Germline CDR1 and CDR2: SGHNT and YENEEA. V lost 5 bases, J lost 5 bases, and 18 bases lay in between. The CDR3 is 16 amino acids.

The J gene is TRBJ2-7, the V gene TRBV7-9, with a tentative D call TRBD2 (6 bases). Per the germline V gene, CDR1 is SEHNR and CDR2 is FQNEAQ (reference sequence). The CDR3 is 14 amino acids. V was trimmed by 0 bases and J by 3 bases, leaving 9 bases between them. CDR3 in DNA: TGTGCCAGCAGCTTAGCGGGAGGAGGCTACGAGCAGTACTTC. Protein sequence: CASSLAGGGYEQYF.

This clone was picked up one time. This chain joins TRBV29-1 and TRBJ2-7; D is ambiguous. From germline, CDR1 is SQVTM and CDR2 ANQGSEA. The CDR3 is made up of 11 amino acids. CDR3 amino acids: CSGAGSYEQYF. Written as DNA, the CDR3 is TGCAGTGGTGCTGGCTCCTACGAGCAGTACTTC.

V and J are TRBV28 and TRBJ1-1, with D maybe TRBD1 (6 bases). This CDR3 comprises 15 residues. The V gene lost 2 bases and the J gene lost 4 bases, with 14 bases spanning the gap. Germline V gene data show CDR1 as MDHEN and CDR2 as SYDVKM. This CDR3 reads CASSLGGGMSTEAFF. In nucleotides, the CDR3 is TGTGCCAGCAGTTTAGGAGGGGGAATGAGCACTGAAGCTTTCTTT.

The V call is TRBV7-7, the J call TRBJ2-3, with 9 positions matching TRBD1. Germline V gives CDR1 SSHAT, CDR2 FNYEAQ (reference sequence). Trimming at V came to 5 bases and at J to 0 bases, leaving 12 bases not matched to a gene. The CDR3 loop spans 18 amino acids. CDR3 in amino acids: CASSPGTGITTSTDTQYF. The CDR3 bases are TGTGCCAGCAGCCCCGGGACAGGGATTACAACTAGCACAGATACGCAGTATTTT.

The chain is built from TRBV7-8 and TRBJ2-7; the match to TRBD2 covers 7 bases. CDR3 length: 17 amino acids. Germline lookup yields CDR1 SGHVS and CDR2 FQNEAQ. V was pared by 2 bases and J by 3 bases, with 13 bases of the junction left unmatched. Here the CDR3 reads CASSLSGGGSPFYEQYF. DNA of the CDR3: TGTGCCAGCAGCTTATCCGGAGGCGGGAGTCCTTTCTACGAGCAGTACTTC.

This clone appeared a few times. V and J are TRBV7-2 and TRBJ1-2; no firm D call. Germline V gene sequence: CDR1 SGHTA, CDR2 FQGNSA. V shed 0 bases and J shed 1 base, with 6 bases lying between them. The CDR3 runs 14 residues. The CDR3 region is CASSLAPNNYGYTF. The CDR3 coding sequence is TGTGCCAGCAGCTTAGCTCCGAATAACTATGGCTACACCTTC.

The rearrangement uses TRBV9 and TRBJ2-2; 13 positions agree with TRBD2. In germline, CDR1 is SGDLS, CDR2 YYNGEE. The CDR3 consists of 16 residues. Trimming cost V 0 bases and J 8 bases; bases outside gene matches: 4. CDR3 in amino acids: CASSVGTSGSSGELFF. The CDR3 region has the DNA TGTGCCAGCAGCGTAGGGACTAGCGGGAGTTCTGGGGAGCTGTTTTTT.

The V and J genes are TRBV7-6 and TRBJ2-3; 9 bases match TRBD2. With V trimmed by 0 bases and J by 0 bases, 7 bases remained unmatched. The CDR3 is made up of 18 amino acids. The germline V gene has CDR1 SGHVS and CDR2 FNYEAQ. As DNA, the CDR3 is TGTGCCAGCAGCTTAGCTTCTAGCGGGGAATCTAGCACAGATACGCAGTATTTT. Protein product: CASSLASSGESSTDTQYF.

The chain carries TRBV9 and TRBJ2-1, with a tentative D call TRBD1 (5 bases). This CDR3 spans 16 amino acids. The ends were cut back, 3 bases at V and 4 bases at J, with 17 bases in the middle. The V gene's germline CDR1 is SGDLS and CDR2 YYNGEE. CDR3 region: CASSGRGDLAYNEQFF. The CDR3 nucleotides read TGTGCCAGCAGCGGAAGGGGTGATCTTGCATACAATGAGCAGTTCTTC.

The chain links TRBV5-4 to TRBJ2-7; 9 positions match TRBD1. Trimming at V came to 1 base and at J to 4 bases, leaving 3 bases not matched to a gene. The CDR3 is 14 residues long. CDR1 is SGHNT and CDR2 is YYREEE in the germline V gene (reference sequence). Here the CDR3 DNA reads TGTGCCAGCAGCTTGTGGGACAGGGTTTACGAGCAGTACTTC. Its translation is CASSLWDRVYEQYF. The whole variable domain, remainder taken from reference TRBV5-4 and TRBJ2-7, is ETGVTQSPTHLIKTRGQQVTLRCSSQSGHNTVSWYQQALGQGPQFIFQYYREEENGRGNFPPRFSGLQFPNYSSELNVNALELDDSALYLCASSLWDRVYEQYFGPGTRLTVT.

This sequence joins TRBV27 and TRBJ1-4; possible D gene TRBD1, 5 bases. CDR3 size: 15 residues. CDR1 is MNHEY and CDR2 is SMNVEV in the germline V gene (reference sequence). Trimming stripped 3 bases from V and 11 bases from J, with 19 bases between. The CDR3 coding sequence is TGTGCCAGCAGTTTCCTCCCACGGGGGAAAGGGAAACTGTTTTTT. This codes for CASSFLPRGKGKLFF.

The rearrangement uses TRBV7-2 and TRBJ1-4; 7 positions agree with TRBD1. In germline, CDR1 is SGHTA, CDR2 FQGNSA. This CDR3 is built from 15 residues. The J segment lost 8 bases and the V segment lost 1 base, leaving 7 bases of the junction unmatched. CDR3 region: CASSLGGQGGEKLFF. The DNA for the CDR3 is TGTGCCAGCAGCTTAGGTGGTCAGGGGGGCGAAAAACTGTTTTTT.

CDR3 protein: CASSGTGTNEKLFF. The DNA for the CDR3 is TGTGCCAGTAGTGGTACAGGGACTAATGAAAAACTGTTTTTT. V is TRBV19 and J is TRBJ1-4; D is possibly TRBD1 (6 bases). Germline loops: CDR1 LNHDA, CDR2 SQIVND (reference sequence). Trimming removed 5 bases from V and 2 bases from J, with 9 bases in between. This CDR3 is built from 14 residues.

The rearrangement joins TRBV9 to TRBJ1-5, with TRBD1 identical over 10 bases. Germline assignment: CDR1 SGDLS and CDR2 YYNGEE. Trimming at V came to 2 bases and at J to 4 bases, leaving 3 bases not matched to a gene. The CDR3 runs to 15 residues. The CDR3 region is CASSVGTGENQPQHF. CDR3 bases: TGTGCCAGCAGCGTGGGGACAGGGGAAAATCAGCCCCAGCATTTT.

The chain joins TRBV5-4 to TRBJ2-6; no reliable D call. CDR1 is SGHNT and CDR2 is YYREEE in the germline V gene (reference sequence). The CDR3 sequence is 14 residues long. The CDR3 is CAFFSSSGANVLTF. CDR3 nucleotide sequence: TGTGCTTTTTTCTCCAGCTCTGGGGCCAACGTCCTGACTTTC.

The rearrangement uses TRBV9 and TRBJ2-2, with 9 nucleotides matching TRBD1. The germline V gene encodes CDR1 SGDLS and CDR2 YYNGEE. The CDR3 is 16 residues long. Trimming cost V 2 bases and J 3 bases; bases outside gene matches: 5. The CDR3 sequence is CASSVRGDRDTGELFF. The CDR3 DNA follows: TGTGCCAGCAGCGTTCGGGGGGACAGGGACACCGGGGAGCTGTTTTTT. The whole variable domain, filled in from reference TRBV9 and TRBJ2-2, reads DSGVTQTPKHLITATGQRVTLRCSPRSGDLSVYWYQQSLDQGLQFLIQYYNGEERAKGNILERFSAQQFPDLHSELNLSSLELGDSALYFCASSVRGDRDTGELFFGEGSRLTVL.

This clone has only a few counts. The chain joins TRBV29-1 to TRBJ2-1; 8 nucleotides align to TRBD1. Germline V CDR1 and CDR2: SQVTM, ANQGSEA. The CDR3 runs to 12 residues. The trim removed 8 bases at V and 7 bases at J, leaving 7 bases unmatched. CDR3 nucleotides: TGCAGCCTTGGACAGGGTCGTAATGAGCAGTTCTTC. Residues: CSLGQGRNEQFF.

The chain is built from TRBV27 and TRBJ2-7; 7 bases match TRBD1. J lost 2 bases, V lost 8 bases, and 6 bases had no gene match. CDR3 length equals 13 residues. Germline CDR1 MNHEY, CDR2 SMNVEV (reference sequence). In DNA, the CDR3 is TGTGCCAGCGGAGACAGGGCGACCTACGAGCAGTACTTC. This gives the protein CASGDRATYEQYF.

V is TRBV7-3 and J is TRBJ2-3; 7 bases are shared with TRBD2. CDR1 is SGHTA and CDR2 is FQGTGA in the germline V gene. The CDR3 covers 12 residues. The trim removed 4 bases at V and 5 bases at J, leaving 0 bases unmatched. The CDR3 region is CASSSGGDTQYF. The CDR3 nucleotides read TGTGCCAGCAGCTCGGGGGGAGATACGCAGTATTTT.

V and J are TRBV30 and TRBJ1-2, with D maybe TRBD1 (5 bases). In germline, CDR1 is GTSNPN, CDR2 SVGIG (reference sequence). Trimming took 3 bases from V and 3 from J, leaving 17 bases between them. CDR3 length: 15 amino acids. The CDR3 nucleotides read TGTGCCTGGAGAAAGCAGACCGGGGCTTACTATGGCTACACCTTC. Its translation is CAWRKQTGAYYGYTF.

The J gene is TRBJ1-1, the V gene TRBV5-1; 7 bases align to TRBD1. Germline V gene sequence: CDR1 SGHRS, CDR2 YFSETQ. Trimming took 2 bases from V and 8 from J; bases not matched to a gene: 6. This CDR3 comprises 13 residues. This CDR3 is CASSFNRDSEAFF. CDR3 sequence (DNA): TGCGCCAGCAGCTTTAACCGGGACAGCGAAGCTTTCTTT.

The chain has TRBV5-4 and TRBJ2-5, with 7 bases aligning to TRBD2. V lost 1 base and J lost 4; bases outside the gene matches: 7. The length of the CDR3 is 15 residues. Germline V lookup: CDR1 SGHNT, CDR2 YYREEE (reference sequence). CDR3 amino acids: CASSLLREHAETQYF. The DNA of the CDR3 is TGTGCCAGCAGCTTGTTGCGGGAGCATGCAGAGACCCAGTACTTC. Combining the CDR3 with reference TRBV5-4 and TRBJ2-5 gives the whole variable domain ETGVTQSPTHLIKTRGQQVTLRCSSQSGHNTVSWYQQALGQGPQFIFQYYREEENGRGNFPPRFSGLQFPNYSSELNVNALELDDSALYLCASSLLREHAETQYFGPGTRLLVL.

This chain joins TRBV7-3 and TRBJ1-2; D gene uncertain. The germline gives CDR1 SGHTA, CDR2 FQGTGA. V was cut by 0 bases and J by 10 bases, with 12 bases left in between. CDR3 length: 13 amino acids. As DNA, the CDR3 is TGTGCCAGCAGCTTAACGGGCACCGGACCCTACACCTTC. This translates into CASSLTGTGPYTF.

V and J are TRBV6-5 and TRBJ1-4; 9 nucleotides agree with TRBD1. In germline, CDR1 is MNHEY, CDR2 SVGAGI. V lost 5 bases, J lost 8 bases, and 6 bases stayed unmatched. This CDR3 region has 14 residues. CDR3 nucleotides: TGTGCCAGCAGTAGGGACAGGGAGGCCGAAAAACTGTTTTTT. It specifies CASSRDREAEKLFF.